The T cell receptor (beta chain) described here comes from a study of blood T cell repertoires in COVID-19. CDR3 length: 15 residues. Germline V CDR1 and CDR2: MNHEY, SVGAGI. V lost 5 bases and J lost 0, with 11 bases in between. In the source study's methods: Reference gene primer amplification gave nucleated cell count estimates. The table came from immunoSEQ multiplex PCR; TCRdb's copy has only in-frame clones and leaves some out. The V and J calls and clone size are taken from that table; D and trimming were inferred from the DNA. There are approximately 190,000 clones in the sample; 88% occur only once, and roughly 5.6% lies in the top ten.

Input material: peripheral blood. This sequence originates from a man between 40 and 49 years old with active or convalescent COVID-19. V usage is TRBV6-5 and J usage is TRBJ1-5; D is perhaps TRBD1 (5 bases). The CDR3 region has the DNA TGTGCCAGCAGTCAGGGCGGGGGTAGCAATCAGCCCCAGCATTTT. Amino acid sequence: CASSQGGGSNQPQHF.